These 19 T cell receptor beta chains came from one sample sequenced in a study of CD8+CD57+ T cells in acquired aplastic anemia. Whoever was chosen for sequencing had shown CD8+CD57+ cell expansion by flow cytometry. For CDR3 and TCR beta VDJ profiling, genomic DNA was the template used. MiXCR, applied by TCRdb to the reads, yields one record per CDR3 protein. The sample consists of about 54,000 distinct CDR3 sequences, approximately 52% of them appearing once. Sequenced sample: sorted CD4+, CD8+, or CD8+CD57+ T cells (not recorded which) from PBMCs. The origin of the receptors is a human donor with aplastic anemia.

This clonotype occurred many times. The chain combines TRBV5-1 with TRBJ1-1; no reliable D call. V was pared by 0 bases and J by 1 base, with 7 bases between. CDR1 SGHRS and CDR2 YFSETQ come from the germline V gene. This CDR3 region has 14 residues. For the CDR3, the DNA is TGCGCCAGCAGCTTGGAGTCAGCGAACACTGAAGCTTTCTTT. Translation: CASSLESANTEAFF.

This clonotype has a count of ten or more. The rearrangement uses TRBV6-1 and TRBJ1-6, with unresolved D. The CDR3 sequence is 14 residues long. V was clipped by 8 bases and J by 4 bases, with 12 bases between them. Germline V CDR1 and CDR2: MNHNS, SASEGT. The CDR3 region has the DNA TGTGCCAGCGCCGCGGGTCCTTATAATTCACCCCTCCACTTT. It specifies CASAAGPYNSPLHF.

The genes are TRBV7-9 and TRBJ1-1, with D hard to call. The CDR3 length is 11 residues. Germline V gene sequence: CDR1 SEHNR, CDR2 FQNEAQ (reference sequence). The V gene lost 6 bases and the J gene lost 3 bases, with 5 bases spanning the gap. The CDR3 bases are TGTGCCAGCAGGGGCGACACTGAAGCTTTCTTT. Translation: CASRGDTEAFF.

The V call is TRBV20-1, the J call TRBJ2-5; D is unclear. Between the trimmed V and J ends, which lost 2 bases and 4 bases, there was a span of 17 bases. Germline CDR1 is DFQATT and CDR2 is SNEGSKA (reference sequence). The CDR3 is 15 residues long. CDR3 nucleotide sequence: TGCAGTGCTAGATCTGGGTTCGGCACGGGAGAGACCCAGTACTTC. Translating gives CSARSGFGTGETQYF.

This clonotype was seen repeatedly, ten times or more. This chain joins TRBV18 and TRBJ1-6; 11 bases map to TRBD1. Looked up from germline, CDR1 is KGHSH and CDR2 is LQKENI. Trimming cost V 0 bases and J 9 bases; bases outside gene matches: 1. There are 15 residues in the CDR3. The CDR3 sequence: CASSPPGTGGSPLHF. The CDR3 DNA sequence: TGTGCCAGCTCACCACCGGGGACAGGGGGTTCACCCCTCCACTTT.

The chain couples TRBV29-1 to TRBJ2-5, with TRBD1 as a possible D gene (5 bases). Trimming left V 7 bases short and J 5 bases short, with 17 bases between. The germline CDR1 and CDR2 sequences are SQVTM and ANQGSEA. The CDR3 totals 13 residues. The CDR3 bases are TGCAGCGGTTGGAAGGGGTATCGGGAGACCCAGTACTTC. Translation: CSGWKGYRETQYF.

The chain uses TRBV24-1 and TRBJ2-5, with D hard to call. The CDR3 has 14 residues. Germline V gives CDR1 KGHDR, CDR2 SFDVKD. V lost 1 base and J 3 bases, leaving 8 bases between the germline ends. CDR3 amino acids: CATSDLRAEETQYF. The CDR3, as DNA: TGTGCCACCAGTGATTTAAGAGCCGAAGAGACCCAGTACTTC.

In its sample, this clonotype was seen once. This chain links TRBV2 with TRBJ2-5; D is uncertain. The CDR3 consists of 14 residues. Germline V gene lookup returns CDR1 SNHLY and CDR2 FYNNEI. Trimming removed 5 bases from V and 1 base from J, with 11 bases in between. CDR3 nucleotide sequence: TGTGCCAGCAGTTCTCTTCGGGCCCAAGAGACCCAGTACTTC. Translating gives CASSSLRAQETQYF.

On this clonotype itself: This may arise from a read error, as a much more abundant clone is one base away. The chain has TRBV5-1 and TRBJ1-1, with D possibly TRBD1 on 6 matching bases. The germline V gene encodes CDR1 SGHRS and CDR2 YFSETQ. Deletions cut 1 base from V and 3 bases from J, with 19 bases between. The CDR3 consists of 17 residues. DNA of the CDR3: TGCGCCAGCAGCTTGCCCGGGGGCGGGTTTGGCGACACTGAAGCTTTCTTT. This translates into CASSLPGGGFGDTEAFF.

This clonotype was seen repeatedly, ten times or more. This CDR3 reads CSARDVIEQFF. The CDR3 coding sequence is TGCAGTGCTAGAGATGTAATTGAGCAGTTCTTC. The chain combines TRBV20-1 with TRBJ2-1; D unresolved. With 0 bases removed from V and 9 bases from J, the gap between germline ends came to 6 bases. The length of the CDR3 is 11 residues. Germline CDR1 DFQATT, CDR2 SNEGSKA (reference sequence).

The genes are TRBV24-1 and TRBJ2-1, with 12 positions matching TRBD2. CDR1 is KGHDR and CDR2 is SFDVKD in the germline V gene. This CDR3 contains 13 residues. V was clipped by 9 bases and J by 8 bases; unmatched bases: 4. The DNA for the CDR3 is TGTGCCACCCGGGCTAGCGGGAGGGATGAGCAGTTCTTC. Its translation is CATRASGRDEQFF.

This clonotype was counted many times. This chain links TRBV7-9 with TRBJ2-1; tentatively, D is TRBD2 (6 bases). Trimming took 8 bases from V and 2 from J, leaving 22 bases between them. The CDR3 contains 17 residues. Looked up from germline, CDR1 is SEHNR and CDR2 is FQNEAQ (reference sequence). In nucleotides, the CDR3 is TGTGCCAGCCAAGGGATCGTGGAGGGAGTTACCTACAATGAGCAGTTCTTC. Translating gives CASQGIVEGVTYNEQFF. Supplemented by reference TRBV7-9 and TRBJ2-1, the full variable domain reads DTGVSQNPRHKITKRGQNVTFRCDPISEHNRLYWYRQTLGQGPEFLTYFQNEAQLEKSRLLSDRFSAERPKGSFSTLEIQRTEQGDSAMYLCASQGIVEGVTYNEQFFGPGTRLTVL.

The chain employs TRBV19 and TRBJ2-7; 9 bases fit TRBD1. V gave up 4 bases and J gave up 1 base; unmatched junction bases: 2. The CDR3 sequence is 14 residues long. Germline V gene data show CDR1 as LNHDA and CDR2 as SQIVND (reference sequence). The CDR3 DNA is TGTGCCAGTAGTAGGGACAGGGAGTCCTACGAGCAGTACTTC. As protein: CASSRDRESYEQYF.

Many counts were recorded for this clonotype. The chain employs TRBV7-9 and TRBJ1-1; no clear D. Germline loops: CDR1 SEHNR, CDR2 FQNEAQ (reference sequence). V was clipped by 3 bases and J by 4 bases, with 6 bases between them. This CDR3 has 12 residues. DNA of the CDR3: TGTGCCAGCAGCTTCGGGCCCACTGAAGCTTTCTTT. This translates into CASSFGPTEAFF. Looking up the rest from reference TRBV7-9 and TRBJ1-1 gives the full variable domain: DTGVSQNPRHKITKRGQNVTFRCDPISEHNRLYWYRQTLGQGPEFLTYFQNEAQLEKSRLLSDRFSAERPKGSFSTLEIQRTEQGDSAMYLCASSFGPTEAFFGQGTRLTVV.

The chain joins TRBV19 to TRBJ1-5; D remains ambiguous. Trimming stripped 5 bases from V and 3 bases from J, with 17 bases between. This CDR3 has 16 residues. CDR1 LNHDA and CDR2 SQIVND come from the germline V gene (reference sequence). CDR3 in DNA: TGTGCCAGTAGTCCCACTATCGGGTATGACAATCAGCCCCAGCATTTT. Translated: CASSPTIGYDNQPQHF.

This clonotype has a count of ten or more. This chain joins TRBV7-8 and TRBJ1-2; D is unresolved. The CDR3 runs 15 residues. V dropped 5 bases and J dropped 6 bases, with 19 bases sitting between them. The germline V gene has CDR1 SGHVS and CDR2 FQNEAQ. The CDR3 DNA follows: TGTGCCAGCAGCCATTATCAGGTCAGTAAAGATGGCTACACCTTC. Translation: CASSHYQVSKDGYTF.

This clonotype counts as large. V gene TRBV20-1 combines with J gene TRBJ2-2; D may be TRBD2 (6 bases). The CDR3 is made up of 16 amino acids. Trimming stripped 0 bases from V and 4 bases from J, with 15 bases between. Germline-derived CDR1 and CDR2 are DFQATT and SNEGSKA (reference sequence). In nucleotides, the CDR3 is TGCAGTGCTAGAGATCTTGGGGGGAGGAGCACCGGGGAGCTGTTTTTT. It yields the protein CSARDLGGRSTGELFF.

CDR3 amino acids: CASRPGTSYHNEQFF. The CDR3 region has the DNA TGTGCCAGCCGCCCCGGGACTAGCTATCACAATGAGCAGTTCTTC. The rearrangement joins TRBV11-2 to TRBJ2-1; 9 bases fit TRBD2. This CDR3 is 15 amino acids long. V lost 8 bases, J lost 5 bases, and 10 bases stayed unmatched. Germline CDR1 reads SGHAT; CDR2 reads FQNNGV.

The chain joins TRBV5-5 to TRBJ1-6; TRBD1 might be the D (5 bases). Deletions cut 0 bases from V and 8 bases from J, with 12 bases between. CDR1 is SGHKS and CDR2 is YYEKEE in the germline V gene (reference sequence). The CDR3 runs to 15 residues. The CDR3 sequence: CASSLDLGQDSPLHF. The CDR3 nucleotides read TGTGCCAGCAGCTTGGATCTGGGGCAGGATTCACCCCTCCACTTT.